Each of the 24 T cell receptor beta chains below was sequenced from the same sample in a study of control samples from healthy donors and cancer patients. Sequenced by immunoSEQ multiplex PCR; TCRdb stores in-frame clones only, minus some. The sample consists of 210,000 or so clones, 91% of them appearing once. The sample comprised blood. Receptor source: a man younger than 40 in good health.

The chain uses TRBV18 and TRBJ1-4; D is perhaps TRBD1 (5 bases). CDR1 KGHSH and CDR2 LQKENI come from the germline V gene. The V end was cut by 5 bases, the J end by 0 bases, with 16 bases between. The CDR3 runs to 17 residues. In nucleotides, the CDR3 is TGTGCCAGCTCATCAAGCCCGGGACTATCAACTAATGAAAAACTGTTTTTT. It codes for CASSSSPGLSTNEKLFF.

This chain connects TRBV7-9 to TRBJ1-3; the D gene is possibly TRBD1 (6 bases). V was trimmed by 1 base and J by 4 bases, leaving 11 bases between them. The CDR3 runs to 15 residues. Germline CDR1 and CDR2: SEHNR and FQNEAQ (reference sequence). CDR3 region: CASSLDRDTGNTIYF. The CDR3 coding sequence is TGTGCCAGCAGCTTAGACAGGGATACAGGAAACACCATATATTTT.

J is TRBJ2-3 and V is TRBV27, with 9 nucleotides matching TRBD2. With V trimmed by 1 base and J by 0 bases, 5 bases remained unmatched. CDR3 length equals 17 residues. The germline V gene encodes CDR1 MNHEY and CDR2 SMNVEV (reference sequence). The CDR3 nucleotides are TGTGCCAGCAGTTTATTTCCTAGCGGGGCTAGCACAGATACGCAGTATTTT. Translated: CASSLFPSGASTDTQYF.

V usage is TRBV2 and J usage is TRBJ1-5; D is undetermined. The V gene's germline CDR1 is SNHLY and CDR2 FYNNEI. Deletions cut 6 bases from V and 1 base from J, with 16 bases between. The CDR3 is 16 residues long. CDR3 region: CASRRGPGTSNQPQHF. The CDR3 DNA sequence: TGTGCCAGCAGACGAGGGCCGGGAACGAGCAATCAGCCCCAGCATTTT. The full variable domain, rest sourced from reference TRBV2 and TRBJ1-5, is EPEVTQTPSHQVTQMGQEVILRCVPISNHLYFYWYRQILGQKVEFLVSFYNNEISEKSEIFDDQFSVERPDGSNFTLKIRSTKLEDSAMYFCASRRGPGTSNQPQHFGDGTRLSIL.

This chain joins TRBV11-2 and TRBJ2-3; 8 bases align to TRBD2. J was trimmed by 5 bases and V by 5 bases; bases with no gene match: 12. Looked up from germline, CDR1 is SGHAT and CDR2 is FQNNGV. This CDR3 comprises 16 residues. The CDR3 sequence: CASSLRTSLEGDTQYF. The CDR3 DNA is TGTGCCAGCAGCCTGAGGACTAGCCTGGAGGGAGATACGCAGTATTTT.

V usage is TRBV6-4 and J usage is TRBJ2-3, with D maybe TRBD2 (7 bases). This CDR3 contains 15 residues. Per germline, CDR1 MRHNA and CDR2 SNTAGT. Trimming left V 3 bases short and J 4 bases short, with 14 bases between. The CDR3 DNA reads as TGTGCCAGCAGTGATATGGGGGGGCCTGCAGATACGCAGTATTTT. Translating gives CASSDMGGPADTQYF.

The chain carries TRBV7-2 and TRBJ2-7; 12 nucleotides align to TRBD1. CDR1 SGHTA and CDR2 FQGNSA come from the germline V gene. This CDR3 is 17 amino acids long. Trimming at V came to 10 bases and at J to 3 bases, leaving 16 bases not matched to a gene. This CDR3 is CATKIVGGQGALYEQYF. The CDR3 nucleotides read TGTGCCACTAAAATAGTAGGGGGACAGGGGGCCCTCTACGAGCAGTACTTC.

This clone came up a few times. The V gene is TRBV7-3, the J gene TRBJ1-2; no firm D call. CDR1 and CDR2 (germline): SGHTA, FQGTGA. The CDR3 sequence is 14 residues long. Deletions cut 2 bases from V and 3 bases from J, with 10 bases between. CDR3 sequence reads: CASSLSYGDYGYTF. The DNA for the CDR3 is TGTGCCAGCAGCTTATCATACGGAGACTATGGCTACACCTTC.

The chain links TRBV7-2 to TRBJ1-4; no firm D call. V was trimmed by 1 base and J by 0 bases, leaving 3 bases between them. Germline lookup yields CDR1 SGHTA and CDR2 FQGNSA. The CDR3 is 14 amino acids. The CDR3 nucleotides read TGTGCCAGCAGCTTAGAAGCAACTAATGAAAAACTGTTTTTT. Translated: CASSLEATNEKLFF.

V is TRBV15 and J is TRBJ2-7; 7 bases align to TRBD1. Germline V gene sequence: CDR1 LNHNV, CDR2 YYDKDF (reference sequence). The CDR3 is made up of 14 amino acids. V lost 5 bases and J lost 1; bases outside the gene matches: 5. For the CDR3, the DNA is TGTGCCACCAGCCCGCTGACAGGGTCCTACGAGCAGTACTTC. It specifies CATSPLTGSYEQYF.

CDR3 sequence: CASRAQGKGADTQYF. DNA of the CDR3: TGTGCCAGCAGGGCGCAGGGGAAGGGTGCAGATACGCAGTATTTT. The genes are TRBV2 and TRBJ2-3, with a possible D match to TRBD1 (6 bases). The germline gives CDR1 SNHLY, CDR2 FYNNEI. CDR3 length equals 15 residues. V was cut by 6 bases and J by 4 bases, with 17 bases left in between.

This clone was observed once. This chain joins TRBV7-9 and TRBJ1-4, with D possibly TRBD1 on 5 matching bases. CDR1 and CDR2 (germline): SEHNR, FQNEAQ (reference sequence). The CDR3 consists of 14 residues. The ends were cut back, 10 bases at V and 5 bases at J, with 17 bases in the middle. The CDR3 sequence is CATGTGTANEKLFF. As DNA, the CDR3 is TGTGCCACTGGAACCGGGACGGCAAATGAAAAACTGTTTTTT.

The chain has TRBV2 and TRBJ1-2; D gene uncertain. This CDR3 is 15 amino acids long. Per germline, CDR1 SNHLY and CDR2 FYNNEI. Deletions cut 1 base from V and 3 bases from J, with 12 bases between. CDR3 loop: CASSEVGKGHYGYTF. CDR3 in DNA: TGTGCCAGCAGTGAAGTCGGAAAGGGCCACTATGGCTACACCTTC.

The J gene is TRBJ2-1, the V gene TRBV4-1; no definite D call. Germline values: CDR1 MGHRA, CDR2 YSYEKL. V was shortened by 1 base and J by 6 bases, with 4 bases between the two germline ends. The CDR3 is 12 residues long. This CDR3 is CASSQVGNEQFF. In DNA, the CDR3 is TGCGCCAGCAGCCAAGTTGGCAATGAGCAGTTCTTC.

As for this clone: Within the sample, other DNA sequences also encode this same CDR3. The J gene is TRBJ2-7, the V gene TRBV4-1, with a possible D match to TRBD2 (5 bases). This CDR3 comprises 15 residues. CDR1 MGHRA and CDR2 YSYEKL come from the germline V gene. Trimming stripped 0 bases from V and 5 bases from J, with 14 bases between. In nucleotides, the CDR3 is TGCGCCAGCAGCCAAGAGGGAGTTTCCTGGGACGAGCAGTACTTC. Translation: CASSQEGVSWDEQYF.

CDR3: CAWSVPPPNTEAFF. The CDR3 bases are TGTGCCTGGAGTGTCCCCCCCCCAAACACTGAAGCTTTCTTT. The genes are TRBV30 and TRBJ1-1, with unresolved D. Germline assignment: CDR1 GTSNPN and CDR2 SVGIG (reference sequence). V lost 0 bases, J lost 2 bases, and 10 bases lay in between. This CDR3 contains 14 residues.

The J gene is TRBJ1-1, the V gene TRBV5-1; TRBD1 agrees at 10 bases. V lost 3 bases, J lost 10 bases, and 9 bases stayed unmatched. The V gene's germline CDR1 is SGHRS and CDR2 YFSETQ. The CDR3 runs 14 residues. Here the CDR3 reads CASSSGGQGEVAFF. CDR3 coding DNA: TGCGCCAGCAGCTCAGGCGGACAGGGGGAGGTAGCTTTCTTT.

Of note for this clone: Other DNA sequences in the sample encode the same CDR3. CDR3: CASSYRNSPLHF. The CDR3 bases are TGTGCCAGCAGTTATCGTAATTCACCCCTCCACTTT. V is TRBV6-5 and J is TRBJ1-6; D is unresolved. Trimming cost V 3 bases and J 6 bases, with 3 bases left between them. There are 12 residues in the CDR3. In germline, CDR1 is MNHEY, CDR2 SVGAGI.

The chain is built from TRBV25-1 and TRBJ1-2; D remains ambiguous. CDR3 length: 15 residues. V lost 8 bases, J lost 0 bases, and 16 bases lay in between. From germline, CDR1 is MGHDK and CDR2 SYGVNS. CDR3 sequence reads: CASDSRDDSNYGYTF. CDR3 nucleotide sequence: TGTGCCAGCGATTCGAGGGATGATTCTAACTATGGCTACACCTTC.

This clone showed up just once. The chain is built from TRBV19 and TRBJ2-7; 10 bases line up with TRBD1. V gave up 4 bases and J gave up 3 bases; unmatched junction bases: 6. The CDR3 has 15 amino acids. Germline loops: CDR1 LNHDA, CDR2 SQIVND (reference sequence). CDR3 bases: TGTGCCAGTAGTAAGGGGACAGGGGAAGGCTACGAGCAGTACTTC. Protein: CASSKGTGEGYEQYF.

The chain recombines TRBV27 with TRBJ2-1; D unresolved. The CDR3 contains 13 residues. V dropped 3 bases and J dropped 5 bases, with 8 bases sitting between them. Germline CDR1 and CDR2: MNHEY and SMNVEV (reference sequence). This chain's CDR3 is CASSLPGDNEQFF. The CDR3 DNA is TGTGCCAGCAGTTTGCCAGGAGACAATGAGCAGTTCTTC.

This clone was detected a few times. This chain links TRBV7-9 with TRBJ1-5, with TRBD1 matching 8 bases. The ends lost 6 bases at V and 6 bases at J; junction bases unmatched: 4. Germline V gene sequence: CDR1 SEHNR, CDR2 FQNEAQ (reference sequence). This CDR3 is 13 amino acids long. CDR3 nucleotide sequence: TGTGCCAGCAGTGGACAGGGAAGTCAGCCCCAGCATTTT. It codes for CASSGQGSQPQHF.

The V and J genes are TRBV6-6 and TRBJ1-3; D gene ambiguous. There are 16 residues in the CDR3. CDR1 MNHNY and CDR2 SVGAGI come from the germline V gene (reference sequence). Trimming removed 5 bases from V and 2 bases from J, with 16 bases in between. This CDR3 is CASSHPLGAPGNTIYF. CDR3 DNA sequence: TGTGCCAGCAGTCACCCCTTGGGCGCCCCTGGAAACACCATATATTTT.

The chain is built from TRBV13 and TRBJ1-1; 9 nucleotides line up with TRBD1. CDR1 PRHDT and CDR2 FYEKMQ come from the germline V gene (reference sequence). The CDR3 consists of 16 residues. J gave up 4 bases and V 5 bases, and 11 bases lay outside the gene matches. DNA for the CDR3: TGTGCCAGCAGCCGAAACAGGGGGCGCCTGGGCACTGAAGCTTTCTTT. This codes for CASSRNRGRLGTEAFF.